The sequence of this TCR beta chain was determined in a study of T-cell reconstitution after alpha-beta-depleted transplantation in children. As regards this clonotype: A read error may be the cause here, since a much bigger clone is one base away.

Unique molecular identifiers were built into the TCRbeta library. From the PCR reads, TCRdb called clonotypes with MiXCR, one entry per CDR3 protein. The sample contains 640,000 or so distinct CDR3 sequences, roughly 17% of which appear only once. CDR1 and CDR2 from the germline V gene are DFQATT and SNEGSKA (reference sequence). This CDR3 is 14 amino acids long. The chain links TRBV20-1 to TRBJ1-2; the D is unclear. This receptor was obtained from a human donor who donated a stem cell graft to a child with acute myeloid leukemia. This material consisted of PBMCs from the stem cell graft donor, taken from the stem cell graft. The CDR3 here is CCVTRGSSVYGYTF. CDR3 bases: TGCTGCGTGACCAGAGGGTCATCAGTCTATGGCTACACCTTC.